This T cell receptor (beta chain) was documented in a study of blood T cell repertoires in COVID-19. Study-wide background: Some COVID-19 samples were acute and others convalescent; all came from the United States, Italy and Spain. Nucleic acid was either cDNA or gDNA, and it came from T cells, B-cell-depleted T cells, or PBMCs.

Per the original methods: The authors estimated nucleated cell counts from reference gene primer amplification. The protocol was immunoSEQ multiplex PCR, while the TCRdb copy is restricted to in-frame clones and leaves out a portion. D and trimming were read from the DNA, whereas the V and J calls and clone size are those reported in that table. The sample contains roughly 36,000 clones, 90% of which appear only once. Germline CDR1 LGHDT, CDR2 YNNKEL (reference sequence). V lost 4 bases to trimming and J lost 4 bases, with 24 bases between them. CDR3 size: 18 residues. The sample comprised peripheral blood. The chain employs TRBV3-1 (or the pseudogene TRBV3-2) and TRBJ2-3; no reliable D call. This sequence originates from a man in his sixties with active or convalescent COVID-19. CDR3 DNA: TGTGCCAGCAGCCCATCAGTCCTGGCCTCTTACAGATCAGATACGCAGTATTTT. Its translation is CASSPSVLASYRSDTQYF.